This TCR beta chain was recovered during a study of human T cells and chemical hapten exposure. With V trimmed by 5 bases and J by 4 bases, 1 base remained unmatched. This CDR3 has 12 residues. CDR1 MGHRA and CDR2 YSYEKL come from the germline V gene. This clonotype was seen ten or more times. Time point in this sample: patch test 1, 2 weeks after DPC sensitization. The treatment was: therapeutic diphenylcyclopropenone sensitization with weekly scalp DPC. Every donor had alopecia and was 18 to 70 years old; all were suitable for DPC. TCRdb reprocessed the RACE reads via MiXCR and lists one record per CDR3 protein. In the table there are 380,000 or so distinct CDR3 sequences, more than 4.5% of which are singletons.

The sample was whole blood, taken in connection with sensitization to the hapten diphenylcyclopropenone (DPC). The receptor was derived from a woman between 45 and 60 years old with alopecia areata. Some clones in this sample may be carry-over from other donors' samples. This rearrangement joins TRBV4-1 to TRBJ1-2; 7 positions match TRBD1. CDR3 DNA: TGCGCCAGCAGCGGGGACAGCTATGGCTACACCTTC. It yields the protein CASSGDSYGYTF.